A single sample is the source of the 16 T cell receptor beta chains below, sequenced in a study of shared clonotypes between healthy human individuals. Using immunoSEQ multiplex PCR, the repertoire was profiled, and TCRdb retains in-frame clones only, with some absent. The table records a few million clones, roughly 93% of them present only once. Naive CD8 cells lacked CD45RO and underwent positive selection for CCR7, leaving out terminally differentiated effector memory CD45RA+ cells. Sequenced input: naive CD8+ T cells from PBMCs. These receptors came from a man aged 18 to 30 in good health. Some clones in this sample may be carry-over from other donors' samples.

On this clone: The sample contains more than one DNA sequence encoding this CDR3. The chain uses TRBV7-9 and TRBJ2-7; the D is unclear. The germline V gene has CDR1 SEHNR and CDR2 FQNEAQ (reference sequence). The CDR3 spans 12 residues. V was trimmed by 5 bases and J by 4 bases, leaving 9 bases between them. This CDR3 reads CASSPGPYEQYF. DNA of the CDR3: TGTGCCAGCAGCCCCGGACCATACGAGCAGTACTTC.

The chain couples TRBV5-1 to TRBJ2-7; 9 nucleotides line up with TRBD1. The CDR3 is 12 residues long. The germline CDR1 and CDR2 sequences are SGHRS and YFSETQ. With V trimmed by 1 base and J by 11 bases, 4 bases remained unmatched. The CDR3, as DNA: TGCGCCAGCAGCTTGACAGGGGGCGCGAAGTACTTC. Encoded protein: CASSLTGGAKYF.

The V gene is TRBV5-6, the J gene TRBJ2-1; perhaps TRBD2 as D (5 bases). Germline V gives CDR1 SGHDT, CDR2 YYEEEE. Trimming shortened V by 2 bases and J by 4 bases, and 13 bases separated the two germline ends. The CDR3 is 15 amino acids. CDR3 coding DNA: TGTGCCAGCAGCTTAGGAGGCAGTGGGTACAATGAGCAGTTCTTC. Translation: CASSLGGSGYNEQFF.

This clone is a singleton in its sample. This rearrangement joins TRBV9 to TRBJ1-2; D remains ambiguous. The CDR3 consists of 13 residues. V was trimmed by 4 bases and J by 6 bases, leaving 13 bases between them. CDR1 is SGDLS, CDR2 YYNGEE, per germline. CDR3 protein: CASSSRTANGYTF. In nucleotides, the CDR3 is TGTGCCAGCAGCTCCCGGACTGCTAATGGCTACACCTTC.

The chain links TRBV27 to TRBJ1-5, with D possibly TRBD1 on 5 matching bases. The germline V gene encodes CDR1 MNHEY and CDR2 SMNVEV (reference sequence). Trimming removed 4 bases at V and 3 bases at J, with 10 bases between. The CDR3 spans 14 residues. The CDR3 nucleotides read TGTGCCAGCAGTTGGGCGGGGCCCAATCAGCCCCAGCATTTT. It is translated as CASSWAGPNQPQHF.

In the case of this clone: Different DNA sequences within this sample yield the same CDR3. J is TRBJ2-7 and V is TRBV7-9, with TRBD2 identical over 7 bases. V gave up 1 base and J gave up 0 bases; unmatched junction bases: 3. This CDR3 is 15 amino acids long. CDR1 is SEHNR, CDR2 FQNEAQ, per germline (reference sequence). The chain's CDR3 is CASSLVREPSYEQYF. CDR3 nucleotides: TGTGCCAGCAGCTTAGTGCGGGAGCCCTCCTACGAGCAGTACTTC.

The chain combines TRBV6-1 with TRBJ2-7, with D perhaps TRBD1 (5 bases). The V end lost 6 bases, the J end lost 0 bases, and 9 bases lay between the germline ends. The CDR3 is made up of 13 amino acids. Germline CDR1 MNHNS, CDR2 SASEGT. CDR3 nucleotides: TGTGCCAGCAGGCAACAGGTCTCCTACGAGCAGTACTTC. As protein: CASRQQVSYEQYF.

Here the CDR3 reads CASTIQGDQPQHF. The CDR3 DNA sequence: TGTGCCAGTACGATACAGGGAGATCAGCCCCAGCATTTT. The chain joins TRBV19 to TRBJ1-5; TRBD1 is a possible D gene (6 bases). The CDR3 sequence is 13 residues long. Germline CDR1 is LNHDA and CDR2 is SQIVND (reference sequence). V shed 7 bases and J shed 5 bases, with 12 bases lying between them. Full variable domain (missing parts from reference TRBV19 and TRBJ1-5): DGGITQSPKYLFRKEGQNVTLSCEQNLNHDAMYWYRQDPGQGLRLIYYSQIVNDFQKGDIAEGYSVSREKKESFPLTVTSAQKNPTAFYLCASTIQGDQPQHFGDGTRLSIL.

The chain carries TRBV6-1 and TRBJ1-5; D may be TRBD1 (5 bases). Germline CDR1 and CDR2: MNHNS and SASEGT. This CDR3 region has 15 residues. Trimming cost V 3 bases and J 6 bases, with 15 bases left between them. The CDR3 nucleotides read TGTGCCAGCAGTGATTTTGTTTCCGGGGGTCAGCCCCAGCATTTT. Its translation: CASSDFVSGGQPQHF.

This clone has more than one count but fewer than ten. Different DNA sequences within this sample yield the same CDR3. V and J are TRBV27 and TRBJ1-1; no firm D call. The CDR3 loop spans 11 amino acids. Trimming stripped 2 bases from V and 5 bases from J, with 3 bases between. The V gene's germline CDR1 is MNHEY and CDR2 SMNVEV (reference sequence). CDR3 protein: CASSLGTEAFF. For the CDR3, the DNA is TGTGCCAGCAGTTTAGGAACTGAAGCTTTCTTT.

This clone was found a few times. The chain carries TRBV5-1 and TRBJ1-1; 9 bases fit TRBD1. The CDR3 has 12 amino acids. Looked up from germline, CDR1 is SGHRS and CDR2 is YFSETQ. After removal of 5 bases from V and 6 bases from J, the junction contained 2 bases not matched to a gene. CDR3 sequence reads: CASRTGGAEAFF. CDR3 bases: TGCGCCAGCAGGACAGGGGGTGCTGAAGCTTTCTTT.

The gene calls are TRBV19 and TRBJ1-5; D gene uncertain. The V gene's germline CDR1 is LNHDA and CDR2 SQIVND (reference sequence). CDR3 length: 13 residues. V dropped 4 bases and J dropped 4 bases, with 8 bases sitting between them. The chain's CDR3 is CASSNWRNQPQHF. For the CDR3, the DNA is TGTGCCAGTAGTAATTGGAGAAATCAGCCCCAGCATTTT.

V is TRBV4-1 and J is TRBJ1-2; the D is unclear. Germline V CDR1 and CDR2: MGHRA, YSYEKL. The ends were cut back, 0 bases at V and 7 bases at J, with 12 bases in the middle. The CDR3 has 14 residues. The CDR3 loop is CASSQDRSGSGYTF. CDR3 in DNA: TGCGCCAGCAGCCAAGATAGGTCAGGATCTGGCTACACCTTC.

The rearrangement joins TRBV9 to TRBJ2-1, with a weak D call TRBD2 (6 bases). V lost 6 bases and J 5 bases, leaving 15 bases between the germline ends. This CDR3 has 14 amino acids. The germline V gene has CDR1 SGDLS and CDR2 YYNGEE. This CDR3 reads CASKRGGADNEQFF. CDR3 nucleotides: TGTGCCAGCAAACGGGGCGGGGCCGACAATGAGCAGTTCTTC.

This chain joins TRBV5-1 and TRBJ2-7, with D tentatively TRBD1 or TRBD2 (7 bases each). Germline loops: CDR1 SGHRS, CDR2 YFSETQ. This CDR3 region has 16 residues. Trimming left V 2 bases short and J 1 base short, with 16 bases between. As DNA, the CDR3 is TGCGCCAGCAGCTTCGTCAGGGGGGGATCTTCCTACGAGCAGTACTTC. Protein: CASSFVRGGSSYEQYF. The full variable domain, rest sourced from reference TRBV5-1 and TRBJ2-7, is KAGVTQTPRYLIKTRGQQVTLSCSPISGHRSVSWYQQTPGQGLQFLFEYFSETQRNKGNFPGRFSGRQFSNSRSEMNVSTLELGDSALYLCASSFVRGGSSYEQYFGPGTRLTVT.

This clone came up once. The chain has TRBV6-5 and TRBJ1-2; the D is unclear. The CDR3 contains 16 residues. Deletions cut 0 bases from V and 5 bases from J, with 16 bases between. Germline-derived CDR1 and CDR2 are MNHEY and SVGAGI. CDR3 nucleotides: TGTGCCAGCAGTTACTCGGTTGGACGGGATCCTTATGGCTACACCTTC. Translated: CASSYSVGRDPYGYTF.